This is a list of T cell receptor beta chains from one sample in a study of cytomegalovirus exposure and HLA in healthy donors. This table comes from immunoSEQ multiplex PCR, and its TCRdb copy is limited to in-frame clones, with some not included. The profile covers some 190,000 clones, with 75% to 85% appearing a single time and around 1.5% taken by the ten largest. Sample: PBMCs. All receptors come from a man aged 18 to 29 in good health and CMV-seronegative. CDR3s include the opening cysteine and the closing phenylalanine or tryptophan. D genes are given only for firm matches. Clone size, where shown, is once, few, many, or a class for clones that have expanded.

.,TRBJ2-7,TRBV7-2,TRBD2,TGTGCCAGCAGAGATCTAGCGGGGGGGCGGGACTACGAGCAGTACTTC,CASRDLAGGRDYEQYF
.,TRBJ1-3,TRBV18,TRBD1,TGTGCCAGCTCAGTGGGACAGGCACACTCTGGAAACACCATATATTTT,CASSVGQAHSGNTIYF
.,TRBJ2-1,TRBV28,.,TGTGCCAGCGGCCTAGTCCATGAGCAGTTCTTC,CASGLVHEQFF
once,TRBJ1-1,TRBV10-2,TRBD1,TGCGCCAGCAGAACCGGGACAGGGGGCTTAGCTTTCTTT,CASRTGTGGLAFF
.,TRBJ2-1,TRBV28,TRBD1,TGTGCCATACAGGGACAGGGGTACAATGAGCAGTTCTTC,CAIQGQGYNEQFF
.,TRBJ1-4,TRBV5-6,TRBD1,TGTGCCAGCAGCCGGAGACAGGGAATTAATGAAAAACTGTTTTTT,CASSRRQGINEKLFF
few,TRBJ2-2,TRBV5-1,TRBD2,TGCGCCAGCAGCCAGGGGACTAGTTCCACCGGGGAGCTGTTTTTT,CASSQGTSSTGELFF
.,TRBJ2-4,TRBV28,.,TGTGCCAGCGGCTTAGCCAAAAACATTCAGTACTTC,CASGLAKNIQYF
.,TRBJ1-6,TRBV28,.,TGTGCCAGCAGTTTAAGGCGACAGCTTAGCTCCTATAATTCACCCCTCCACTTT,CASSLRRQLSSYNSPLHF
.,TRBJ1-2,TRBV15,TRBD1,TGTGCCACCAGCAGACAGGGGGCGGCTGGCTACACCTTC,CATSRQGAAGYTF
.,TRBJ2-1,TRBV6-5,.,TGTGCCAGCAGGAAGACTAGTGAGGTCTTCTTC,CASRKTSEVFF
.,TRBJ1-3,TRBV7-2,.,TGTGCCAGCAGCCCCCCGGGGGGGGTCGGAAACACCATATATTTT,CASSPPGGVGNTIYF
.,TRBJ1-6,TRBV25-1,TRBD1,TGTGCCAGCAGAGCACAGGGGGGGGGTTCACCCCTCCACTTT,CASRAQGGGSPLHF
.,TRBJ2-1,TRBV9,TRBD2,TGTGCCAGCAGCGTAGCGGCGGGAGGGTTCCCCAATGAGCAGTTCTTC,CASSVAAGGFPNEQFF
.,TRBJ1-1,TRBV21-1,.,TGTGCCAGCAGCACAGGGGAATCTGAAGCTTTCTTT,CASSTGESEAFF
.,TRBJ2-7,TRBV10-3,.,TGTGCCATCAGCCCCGAGGCGGCTCCGCAGTACTTC,CAISPEAAPQYF
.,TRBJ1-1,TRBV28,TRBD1,TGTGCCAGCAGCCCGACAGGGCGGACTGAAGCTTTCTTT,CASSPTGRTEAFF
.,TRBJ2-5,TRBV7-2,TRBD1,TGTGCCAGCAGCTTACGGGGGACAGGGGTGGAGACCCAGTACTTC,CASSLRGTGVETQYF
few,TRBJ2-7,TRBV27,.,TGTGCCTCCAGGGGATTCTCCTACGAGCAGTACTTC,CASRGFSYEQYF
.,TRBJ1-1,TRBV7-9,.,TGTGCCAGCAGCTTAATAACAGGGAACACTGAAGCTTTCTTT,CASSLITGNTEAFF
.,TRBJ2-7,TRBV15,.,TGTGCCACCAGCAGGGAGGGAATCTCCTACGAGCAGTACTTC,CATSREGISYEQYF
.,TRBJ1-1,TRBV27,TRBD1,TGTGCCAGCAGTTGGACAGGGGTGAACACTGAAGCTTTCTTT,CASSWTGVNTEAFF
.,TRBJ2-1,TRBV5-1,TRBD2,TGCGCCAGCCGCTCGGGGCTAGCGGGAAGTTTGTCCTACAATGAGCAGTTCTTC,CASRSGLAGSLSYNEQFF
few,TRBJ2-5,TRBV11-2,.,TGTGCCAGCAGACCTAGCAGAAACCACCAAGAGACCCAGTACTTC,CASRPSRNHQETQYF
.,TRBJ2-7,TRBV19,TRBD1,TGTGCCAGTAACCCCGCCAGGGGGACCTACGAGCAGTACTTC,CASNPARGTYEQYF
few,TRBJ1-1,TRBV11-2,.,TGTGCCAGCAGCTTGAGGAACACTGAAGCTTTCTTT,CASSLRNTEAFF
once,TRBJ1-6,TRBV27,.,TGTGCCAGCAGTTCGAACATCAGGGGTGATAATTCACCCCTCCACTTT,CASSSNIRGDNSPLHF
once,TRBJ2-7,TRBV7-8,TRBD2,TGTGCCAGCAGATCGTCTAGCGGATCCTCCTACGAGCAGTACTTC,CASRSSSGSSYEQYF
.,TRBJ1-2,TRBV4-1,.,TGCGCCAGCAGCCAAGTGGAGGGGCCGGACTATGGCTACACCTTC,CASSQVEGPDYGYTF
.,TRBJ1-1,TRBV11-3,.,TGTGCCAGCAGCTTAAACATAAAAGGGGAATCTTTCTTT,CASSLNIKGESFF
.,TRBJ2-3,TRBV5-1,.,TGCGCCAGCAGCCTCACAGATACGCAGTATTTT,CASSLTDTQYF
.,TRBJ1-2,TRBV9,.,TGTGCCAGCAGCGTAGAACCCGTAGACTATGGCTACACCTTC,CASSVEPVDYGYTF
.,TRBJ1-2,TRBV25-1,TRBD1,TGTGCCAGCAGTGATCCCGGGACAGGATTTAATGGCTACACCTTC,CASSDPGTGFNGYTF
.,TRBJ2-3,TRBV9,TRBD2,TGTGCCAGCAGAGCGGGAGGCACCGTTAGCACAGATACGCAGTATTTT,CASRAGGTVSTDTQYF
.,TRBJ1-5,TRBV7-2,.,TGTGCCAGCAGCTCGGTCCTGAATCAGCCCCAGCATTTT,CASSSVLNQPQHF
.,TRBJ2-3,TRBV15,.,TGTGCCACCAGCAGGAGCGGGCTTACAGATACGCAGTATTTT,CATSRSGLTDTQYF
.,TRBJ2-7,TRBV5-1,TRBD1,TGCGCCAGCAGCTTGGGGGACAGGGGCTACGAGCAGTACTTC,CASSLGDRGYEQYF
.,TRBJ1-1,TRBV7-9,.,TGTGCCAGCAGGAACCCGGGTGCTGAAGCTTTCTTT,CASRNPGAEAFF
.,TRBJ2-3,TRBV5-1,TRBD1,TGCGCCAGCAGCTTGGAGACAGGGGGAGGTGCAGATACGCAGTATTTT,CASSLETGGGADTQYF
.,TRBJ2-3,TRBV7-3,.,TGTGCCAGCAGCTCCGGACTGATCACAGATACGCAGTATTTT,CASSSGLITDTQYF
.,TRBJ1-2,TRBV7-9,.,TGTGCCAGCACCCTGACGAGGGTTGGCTATGGCTACACCTTC,CASTLTRVGYGYTF
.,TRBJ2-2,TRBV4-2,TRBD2,TGTGCCAGCAGCCAAGCTCGCGGGAGGGCTCACATCACCGGGGAGCTGTTTTTT,CASSQARGRAHITGELFF